This is a list of T cell receptor beta chains from one sample in a study of blood T cell repertoires in COVID-19. Clones were read by immunoSEQ multiplex PCR, and TCRdb kept only the in-frame ones, dropping some. Found here are approximately 190,000 clones, under 90% of them singletons; the top ten hold approximately 19%. The sequenced material came from peripheral blood. The receptors originated from a human donor in a cohort sampled during active COVID-19. Both conserved end residues are part of each CDR3. A D gene is named only where the DNA matches it firmly. Size is stated for part of the rows, as once, few or many counts, or as a class when the clone is expanded.

cdr3_aa cdr3_nt j_call d_call clone_size v_call
CASSSSGTATYEQYF TGCGCCAGCAGCAGCTCCGGGACAGCCACCTACGAGCAGTACTTC TRBJ2-7 TRBD1 - TRBV5-1
CASTGGGSGYNEQFF TGTGCCAGCACGGGAGGGGGCTCGGGATACAATGAGCAGTTCTTC TRBJ2-1 - - TRBV6-5
CASSPSSGSSYNEQFF TGTGCCAGCTCACCATCCAGCGGGAGCTCCTACAATGAGCAGTTCTTC TRBJ2-1 TRBD2 - TRBV18
CASSLLGDEQFF TGTGCCAGCAGTTTATTAGGGGATGAGCAGTTCTTC TRBJ2-1 - - TRBV27
CASSYTRSSYNSPLHF TGTGCCAGCAGTTACACAAGGAGCTCCTATAATTCACCCCTCCACTTT TRBJ1-6 - - TRBV6-2/TRBV6-3
CASSYPAGAGANVLTF TGTGCCAGCAGTTACCCGGCAGGGGCTGGGGCCAACGTCCTGACTTTC TRBJ2-6 - - TRBV6-6
CASSLGSSSGGTQYF TGTGCCAGCAGCTTAGGATCGTCTTCAGGGGGCACGCAGTATTTT TRBJ2-3 TRBD1 - TRBV11-2
CATGTSGEFEQFF TGTGCCACCGGGACTAGCGGGGAGTTTGAGCAGTTCTTC TRBJ2-1 TRBD2 - TRBV19
CATSSRTGGITGANVLTF TGTGCCACCAGTTCTAGGACAGGGGGTATAACTGGGGCCAACGTCCTGACTTTC TRBJ2-6 TRBD1 once TRBV24-1
CASSYEYEQFF TGTGCCAGCAGTTATGAGTATGAGCAGTTCTTC TRBJ2-1 - - TRBV6-5
CASRAGAYEQYF TGCGCCAGCCGGGCGGGAGCCTACGAGCAGTACTTC TRBJ2-7 TRBD2 - TRBV5-1
CAISEERESVGFF TGTGCCATCAGTGAGGAGCGGGAGTCCGTTGGGTTCTTC TRBJ2-1 TRBD2 - TRBV10-3
CASSGLLGQGAAGELFF TGTGCCAGCAGTGGGTTACTTGGACAGGGGGCGGCCGGGGAGCTGTTTTTT TRBJ2-2 TRBD1 - TRBV2
CATSSRGNWSPLHF TGTGCCACCAGCAGCAGGGGGAATTGGTCACCCCTCCACTTT TRBJ1-6 TRBD1 - TRBV15
CASSQRQGARETQYF TGTGCCAGCAGCCAACGACAGGGGGCGCGGGAGACCCAGTACTTC TRBJ2-5 TRBD1 - TRBV14
CASSLGARYPPNF TGTGCCAGCAGTTTAGGGGCGAGATACCCTCCGAACTTT TRBJ1-1 - - TRBV12-3/TRBV12-4
CASLRQGPWIDTQYF TGTGCCAGCTTACGACAGGGCCCGTGGATAGATACGCAGTATTTT TRBJ2-3 TRBD1 - TRBV2
CSVEWERYGYTF TGCAGCGTTGAGTGGGAGCGCTATGGCTACACCTTC TRBJ1-2 - - TRBV29-1
CASSYLTGLDFAGYTF TGTGCCAGCAGTTATTTGACAGGTCTTGATTTCGCTGGCTACACCTTC TRBJ1-2 - once TRBV6-5
CASSTPVQSAQYF TGTGCCAGCAGTACCCCGGTACAGTCGGCCCAGTACTTC TRBJ2-5 - - TRBV6-5
CASSSLQGTSRNQPQHF TGTGCCAGTAGTAGTCTACAGGGAACTAGTCGCAATCAGCCCCAGCATTTT TRBJ1-5 - once TRBV19
CASSKGFSGRNSDTQYF TGTGCCAGCAGCAAAGGCTTTAGCGGGAGGAATTCGGATACGCAGTATTTT TRBJ2-3 TRBD2 - TRBV3-1/TRBV3-2
CASSTGPTQPQHF TGTGCCAGCAGTACCGGTCCAACTCAGCCCCAGCATTTT TRBJ1-5 - - TRBV2
CASRSNREYGYTF TGTGCCAGCAGATCAAACAGGGAATACGGCTACACCTTC TRBJ1-2 - once TRBV27
CSVTSSSYEQYF TGCAGCGTGACTAGCAGCTCCTACGAGCAGTACTTC TRBJ2-7 TRBD2 - TRBV29-1
CASGLVLTGNTEAFF TGTGCTAGTGGTTTGGTACTGACAGGGAACACTGAAGCTTTCTTT TRBJ1-1 - few TRBV12-5
CASSSTGERTQYF TGTGCCAGCAGTTCCACAGGGGAGCGGACCCAGTACTTC TRBJ2-5 TRBD1 few TRBV7-2
CASSPGRGLFHTEAFF TGTGCCAGCTCACCGGGCAGGGGGCTTTTTCACACTGAAGCTTTCTTT TRBJ1-1 TRBD1 - TRBV18
CASSLGTAPETQYF TGTGCCAGCAGCCTCGGGACAGCCCCAGAGACCCAGTACTTC TRBJ2-5 TRBD1 - TRBV3-1/TRBV3-2
CASSQGGTGGITEAFF TGTGCCAGCAGCCAAGGGGGGACCGGGGGGATCACTGAAGCTTTCTTT TRBJ1-1 - once TRBV3-1/TRBV3-2
CASRDSYGYTF TGTGCCAGCAGAGACAGTTATGGCTACACCTTC TRBJ1-2 - - TRBV28
CAWSLSDDRLQFF TGTGCCTGGAGTCTCTCCGACGACAGGTTACAGTTCTTC TRBJ2-1 - - TRBV30
CASSGSGGVDTGELFF TGTGCCAGTAGTGGGTCGGGAGGGGTTGACACCGGGGAGCTGTTTTTT TRBJ2-2 TRBD2 - TRBV19
CATSSDQGASIQYF TGTGCCACCAGCAGCGACCAGGGGGCTAGCATTCAGTACTTC TRBJ2-4 TRBD1 medium-sized TRBV15
CASSYARGASGELFF TGTGCCAGCAGTTACGCCCGCGGGGCGTCGGGGGAGCTGTTTTTT TRBJ2-2 - - TRBV6-5
CASSQLRRVQFF TGTGCCAGCAGCCAACTCAGGCGAGTGCAGTTCTTC TRBJ2-1 - - TRBV14